The 30 T cell receptor beta chains below were found in one sample sequenced in a study of OX40 agonist ivuxolimab in advanced cancers. Sequenced by immunoSEQ multiplex PCR; TCRdb stores in-frame clones only, minus some. The sample has 90,000 to 120,000 clones, approximately 90% seen once. The material was CD4+ or CD8+ T cells sorted from blood, obtained in a trial of the OX40 agonist ivuxolimab. The source is an adult with an advanced solid tumor such as melanoma, head and neck, liver or kidney cancer.

V usage is TRBV27 and J usage is TRBJ2-1, with 9 bases fitting TRBD2. The V segment lost 4 bases and the J segment 2 bases; nucleotides outside the gene matches: 9. Germline V gene sequence: CDR1 MNHEY, CDR2 SMNVEV (reference sequence). This CDR3 contains 17 residues. CDR3 in amino acids: CASSYPVAGGPYNEQFF. The CDR3 DNA sequence: TGTGCCAGCAGTTACCCGGTGGCGGGAGGGCCCTACAATGAGCAGTTCTTC.

Written as DNA, the CDR3 is TGCGCCAGCAGCCCGACTAGCGGCACAGATACGCAGTATTTT. It yields the protein CASSPTSGTDTQYF. V and J are TRBV4-1 and TRBJ2-3; 8 positions agree with TRBD2. From germline, CDR1 is MGHRA and CDR2 YSYEKL. The CDR3 is 14 amino acids. Trimming took 4 bases from V and 1 from J; bases not matched to a gene: 1.

This clone has only a few counts. This chain connects TRBV20-1 to TRBJ2-1; the D is unclear. V was trimmed by 3 bases and J by 9 bases, leaving 6 bases between them. The CDR3 has 10 amino acids. Germline loops: CDR1 DFQATT, CDR2 SNEGSKA (reference sequence). CDR3 coding DNA: TGCAGTGCTAGTATCCCTGAGCAGTTCTTC. Protein product: CSASIPEQFF.

The chain combines TRBV19 with TRBJ2-7; TRBD1 might be the D (6 bases). V was shortened by 2 bases and J by 3 bases, with 14 bases between the two germline ends. The CDR3 spans 15 residues. Germline V gene sequence: CDR1 LNHDA, CDR2 SQIVND (reference sequence). The CDR3 DNA reads as TGTGCCAGTAGTATACGCCCGGACAGTATCTACGAGCAGTACTTC. It codes for CASSIRPDSIYEQYF.

The V gene is TRBV30, the J gene TRBJ1-1, with no clear D. V gave up 0 bases and J gave up 3 bases, with 14 bases separating them. The CDR3 length is 15 residues. Germline-derived CDR1 and CDR2 are GTSNPN and SVGIG (reference sequence). The CDR3 here is CAWSVLGGRYTEAFF. The CDR3, as DNA: TGTGCCTGGAGTGTACTGGGAGGCCGGTACACTGAAGCTTTCTTT. The full variable domain, completed using reference TRBV30 and TRBJ1-1, is SQTIHQWPATLVQPVGSPLSLECTVEGTSNPNLYWYRQAAGRGLQLLFYSVGIGQISSEVPQNLSASRPQDRQFILSSKKLLLSDSGFYLCAWSVLGGRYTEAFFGQGTRLTVV.

The V gene is TRBV6-6, the J gene TRBJ1-5; the match to TRBD1 covers 8 bases. CDR1 is MNHNY and CDR2 is SVGAGI in the germline V gene (reference sequence). The CDR3 has 16 amino acids. J was trimmed by 0 bases and V by 2 bases; bases with no gene match: 3. This CDR3 reads CASSYDRGNSNQPQHF. DNA for the CDR3: TGTGCCAGCAGTTACGACAGGGGAAATAGCAATCAGCCCCAGCATTTT.

The chain links TRBV28 to TRBJ2-5; 7 nucleotides agree with TRBD1. The CDR3 runs 15 residues. The germline V gene has CDR1 MDHEN and CDR2 SYDVKM. After removal of 6 bases from V and 5 bases from J, the junction contained 12 bases not matched to a gene. The CDR3 is CASSPRQGPFETQYF. CDR3 sequence (DNA): TGTGCCAGCAGCCCCAGACAGGGTCCGTTCGAGACCCAGTACTTC.

The chain carries TRBV19 and TRBJ1-5; 8 bases line up with TRBD1. This CDR3 spans 15 amino acids. Germline assignment: CDR1 LNHDA and CDR2 SQIVND (reference sequence). Trimming removed 2 bases from V and 4 bases from J; junction bases left unmatched: 4. CDR3: CASSIWDRHNQPQHF. The CDR3 DNA is TGTGCCAGTAGTATATGGGACAGGCATAATCAGCCCCAGCATTTT.

This clone has only a few counts. This chain links TRBV28 with TRBJ2-1, with TRBD2 identical over 14 bases. There are 17 residues in the CDR3. With 5 bases clipped from V and 5 bases from J, the junction kept 8 bases outside the gene matches. Germline assignment: CDR1 MDHEN and CDR2 SYDVKM. CDR3 in amino acids: CASSPSRTSGGHNEQFF. The CDR3 bases are TGTGCCAGCAGTCCCTCCAGGACTAGCGGGGGGCACAATGAGCAGTTCTTC.

This clone has a single count. V and J are TRBV5-1 and TRBJ2-1, with a possible D match to TRBD2 (5 bases). Germline V gene lookup returns CDR1 SGHRS and CDR2 YFSETQ. The V gene lost 4 bases and the J gene lost 7 bases, with 12 bases spanning the gap. This CDR3 is 13 amino acids long. The CDR3 DNA is TGCGCCAGCAGCGAAGGGAGTACGAATGAGCAGTTCTTC. Translating gives CASSEGSTNEQFF.

V usage is TRBV5-1 and J usage is TRBJ2-7; D unresolved. V was trimmed by 2 bases and J by 3 bases, leaving 9 bases between them. The CDR3 is 13 amino acids. Germline V CDR1 and CDR2: SGHRS, YFSETQ. CDR3 bases: TGCGCCAGCAGCTTATCTCAGGACTACGAGCAGTACTTC. Amino acids: CASSLSQDYEQYF. The full variable domain, with the rest looked up from reference TRBV5-1 and TRBJ2-7, is KAGVTQTPRYLIKTRGQQVTLSCSPISGHRSVSWYQQTPGQGLQFLFEYFSETQRNKGNFPGRFSGRQFSNSRSEMNVSTLELGDSALYLCASSLSQDYEQYFGPGTRLTVT.

V usage is TRBV18 and J usage is TRBJ1-1; D unresolved. Germline assignment: CDR1 KGHSH and CDR2 LQKENI. The CDR3 loop spans 15 amino acids. Trimming shortened V by 4 bases and J by 1 base, and 13 bases separated the two germline ends. The CDR3 sequence: CASSRDSDGNTEAFF. CDR3 nucleotide sequence: TGTGCCAGCTCACGCGATTCGGACGGGAACACTGAAGCTTTCTTT.

The rearrangement uses TRBV7-2 and TRBJ2-5; unclear D gene. V gave up 5 bases and J gave up 8 bases, with 9 bases separating them. The CDR3 loop spans 11 amino acids. Germline V lookup: CDR1 SGHTA, CDR2 FQGNSA. CDR3 region: CASSQEFTQYF. Here the CDR3 DNA reads TGTGCCAGCAGCCAGGAATTTACCCAGTACTTC.

The chain combines TRBV5-4 with TRBJ2-7, with D uncertain. Germline V lookup: CDR1 SGHNT, CDR2 YYREEE (reference sequence). V lost 0 bases to trimming and J lost 6 bases, with 16 bases between them. The CDR3 is 15 residues long. The DNA for the CDR3 is TGTGCCAGCAGCTTGGATGGCAAAGCCCCGGGCGAGCAGTACTTC. Amino acids: CASSLDGKAPGEQYF. Looking up the rest from reference TRBV5-4 and TRBJ2-7 gives the full variable domain: ETGVTQSPTHLIKTRGQQVTLRCSSQSGHNTVSWYQQALGQGPQFIFQYYREEENGRGNFPPRFSGLQFPNYSSELNVNALELDDSALYLCASSLDGKAPGEQYFGPGTRLTVT.

The CDR3 is CASSEDGGAGNTIYF. The CDR3, as DNA: TGTGCCAGCAGTGAAGATGGAGGGGCTGGAAACACCATATATTTT. The rearrangement uses TRBV6-1 and TRBJ1-3; TRBD1 is a possible D gene (5 bases). The CDR3 loop spans 15 amino acids. Trimming stripped 1 base from V and 2 bases from J, with 9 bases between. From germline, CDR1 is MNHNS and CDR2 SASEGT.

V gene TRBV19 combines with J gene TRBJ2-5; the match to TRBD2 covers 7 bases. This CDR3 is built from 14 residues. Trimming cost V 1 base and J 5 bases; bases outside gene matches: 4. Germline values: CDR1 LNHDA, CDR2 SQIVND (reference sequence). CDR3 in amino acids: CASSIAGGRETQYF. The CDR3 region has the DNA TGTGCCAGTAGTATAGCGGGAGGTCGGGAGACCCAGTACTTC.

The rearrangement uses TRBV19 and TRBJ2-7; D remains unclear. The CDR3 runs 13 residues. Germline V gene lookup returns CDR1 LNHDA and CDR2 SQIVND (reference sequence). Trimming removed 1 base from V and 3 bases from J, with 7 bases in between. For the CDR3, the DNA is TGTGCCAGTAGTATAGCCCCCAACTACGAGCAGTACTTC. It codes for CASSIAPNYEQYF.

About this clone itself: No conserved phenylalanine or tryptophan is present at the end of the CDR3, so a read error is the likely explanation. The chain carries TRBV2 and TRBJ2-7, with D possibly matching TRBD1 (5 bases). Germline V gene sequence: CDR1 SNHLY, CDR2 FYNNEI. The CDR3 covers 17 residues. Trimming took 6 bases from V and 4 from J, leaving 25 bases between them. CDR3 in DNA: TGTGCCAGCAGGCCAACAGGCCGATTAGTCCCAGCTTACGAGCAGTACCTC. Amino acids: CASRPTGRLVPAYEQYL.

The V and J genes are TRBV5-1 and TRBJ2-1; 8 bases agree with TRBD2. Germline CDR1 and CDR2: SGHRS and YFSETQ. The CDR3 consists of 15 residues. With 5 bases clipped from V and 4 bases from J, the junction kept 8 bases outside the gene matches. The CDR3 reads CASRASGSPYNEQFF. CDR3 bases: TGCGCCAGCAGGGCGAGCGGGAGCCCGTACAATGAGCAGTTCTTC.

The J gene is TRBJ1-5, the V gene TRBV7-8, with 7 bases identical to TRBD1. The germline V gene has CDR1 SGHVS and CDR2 FQNEAQ. V lost 2 bases and J lost 2; bases outside the gene matches: 6. The CDR3 loop spans 16 amino acids. The CDR3 bases are TGTGCCAGCAGCTTAAGAGGGGGCGATGGCAATCAGCCCCAGCATTTT. Translation gives CASSLRGGDGNQPQHF.

V usage is TRBV27 and J usage is TRBJ2-7; D possibly corresponds to TRBD2 (6 bases). Germline lookup yields CDR1 MNHEY and CDR2 SMNVEV (reference sequence). This CDR3 is 16 amino acids long. V lost 3 bases and J lost 2, with 17 bases in between. The CDR3, as DNA: TGTGCCAGCAGTTTGGGTCGGAGGGGAACTCCCTACGAGCAGTACTTC. Translated: CASSLGRRGTPYEQYF.

The chain joins TRBV5-8 to TRBJ2-2; unclear D gene. Germline V lookup: CDR1 SGHTS, CDR2 YDEGEE. V was shortened by 0 bases and J by 5 bases, with 5 bases between the two germline ends. CDR3 length: 13 residues. Written as DNA, the CDR3 is TGTGCCAGCAGCTTGGCGTGGACCGGGGAGCTGTTTTTT. This translates into CASSLAWTGELFF.

This clone was counted a single time. This sequence joins TRBV7-8 and TRBJ1-1; the D is unclear. Germline CDR1 is SGHVS and CDR2 is FQNEAQ. The CDR3 extends over 14 amino acids. V was clipped by 5 bases and J by 0 bases, with 10 bases between them. The CDR3 DNA sequence: TGTGCCAGCAGCCCCGGACTCATGAACACTGAAGCTTTCTTT. Translated, it gives CASSPGLMNTEAFF.

This chain links TRBV7-8 with TRBJ2-1; D may be TRBD1 (6 bases). The CDR3 length is 13 residues. Germline V gives CDR1 SGHVS, CDR2 FQNEAQ. V was shortened by 1 base and J by 6 bases, with 7 bases between the two germline ends. The CDR3 region is CASSLDRANEQFF. For the CDR3, the DNA is TGTGCCAGCAGCTTAGACAGGGCCAATGAGCAGTTCTTC. Using reference TRBV7-8 and TRBJ2-1 for the parts outside the CDR3, the full variable domain is GAGVSQSPRYKVAKRGQDVALRCDPISGHVSLFWYQQALGQGPEFLTYFQNEAQLDKSGLPSDRFFAERPEGSVSTLKIQRTQQEDSAVYLCASSLDRANEQFFGPGTRLTVL.

CDR3 in amino acids: CASSPTKGASSRAIQYF. The DNA of the CDR3 is TGTGCCAGCAGCCCCACGAAGGGGGCCTCTTCTCGTGCCATTCAGTACTTC. J is TRBJ2-4 and V is TRBV25-1, with TRBD1 matching 7 bases. Germline CDR1 reads MGHDK; CDR2 reads SYGVNS. The V and J ends lost 6 bases and 9 bases, in that order; junction bases with no gene match: 20. CDR3 size: 17 residues.

This chain joins TRBV7-3 and TRBJ2-1, with D hard to call. This CDR3 is 12 amino acids long. V was shortened by 5 bases and J by 9 bases, with 11 bases between the two germline ends. Germline CDR1 is SGHTA and CDR2 is FQGTGA. The DNA for the CDR3 is TGTGCCAGCAGCAGGAGCCTGGGTGAGCAGTTCTTC. This translates into CASSRSLGEQFF. The whole variable domain, remainder taken from reference TRBV7-3 and TRBJ2-1, is GAGVSQTPSNKVTEKGKYVELRCDPISGHTALYWYRQSLGQGPEFLIYFQGTGAADDSGLPNDRFFAVRPEGSVSTLKIQRTERGDSAVYLCASSRSLGEQFFGPGTRLTVL.

This chain links TRBV7-3 with TRBJ1-2; unclear D gene. V was pared by 4 bases and J by 6 bases, with 12 bases between. Germline V lookup: CDR1 SGHTA, CDR2 FQGTGA. The CDR3 totals 13 residues. CDR3 sequence reads: CASSSTVGDGYTF. DNA of the CDR3: TGTGCCAGCAGCTCAACCGTTGGGGATGGCTACACCTTC.

The V gene is TRBV5-1, the J gene TRBJ1-5; 7 bases fit TRBD1. The CDR3 has 16 amino acids. Per the germline V gene, CDR1 is SGHRS and CDR2 is YFSETQ. V shed 1 base, J shed 7 bases, and the junction held 11 bases outside the gene matches. The CDR3 nucleotides are TGCGCCAGCAGCTTGTCTCCGGGACAGTCCGGGCAGCCCCAGCATTTT. This sequence encodes CASSLSPGQSGQPQHF.

The CDR3 DNA sequence: TGCGCCAGCAGCTTTGTAGATAGCGGGAGCACAGATACGCAGTATTTT. As protein: CASSFVDSGSTDTQYF. J is TRBJ2-3 and V is TRBV5-1; 7 bases are shared with TRBD2. V shed 2 bases and J 0 bases; nucleotides not matched to a gene: 6. The CDR3 is 16 amino acids. Germline lookup yields CDR1 SGHRS and CDR2 YFSETQ. The entire variable domain, with the rest obtained from reference TRBV5-1 and TRBJ2-3, is as follows: KAGVTQTPRYLIKTRGQQVTLSCSPISGHRSVSWYQQTPGQGLQFLFEYFSETQRNKGNFPGRFSGRQFSNSRSEMNVSTLELGDSALYLCASSFVDSGSTDTQYFGPGTRLTVL.

The chain links TRBV5-1 to TRBJ2-6; D remains ambiguous. CDR1 is SGHRS, CDR2 YFSETQ, per germline. The V gene lost 1 base and the J gene lost 4 bases, with 9 bases spanning the gap. CDR3 length: 15 residues. CDR3 coding DNA: TGCGCCAGCAGCTTGCCCGCTGCAGGGGCCAACGTCCTGACTTTC. Its protein product is CASSLPAAGANVLTF.